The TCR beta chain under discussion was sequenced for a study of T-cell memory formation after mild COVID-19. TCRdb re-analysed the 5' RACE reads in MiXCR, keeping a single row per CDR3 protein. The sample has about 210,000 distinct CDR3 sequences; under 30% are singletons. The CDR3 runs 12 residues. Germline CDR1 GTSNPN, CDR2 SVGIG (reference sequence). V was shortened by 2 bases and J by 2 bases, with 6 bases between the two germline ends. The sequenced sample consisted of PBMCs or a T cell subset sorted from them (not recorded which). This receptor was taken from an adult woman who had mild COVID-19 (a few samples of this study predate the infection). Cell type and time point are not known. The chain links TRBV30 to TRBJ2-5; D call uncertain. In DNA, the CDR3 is TGTGCCTGGAGTCTAAGACAAGAGACCCAGTACTTC. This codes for CAWSLRQETQYF.